This T cell receptor (beta chain) was documented in a study of T cell clonality in common variable immunodeficiency. This clone was seen many times. Its antigen is currently unknown. The CDR3 end is not reached by the read, which stops 3 residues before it; the germline J gene fills it in. Sequencing input was equivalent genomic DNA from CVID and controls. Profiling relied on immunoSEQ multiplex PCR, and the TCRdb table lists in-frame clones only, not all of them. This sample carries under 40,000 clones, none of them present only once. The study's findings and limits: In common variable immunodeficiency, TCR beta chains reportedly carried fewer deletions and N-nucleotide insertions. Compared with healthy controls, CVID subjects showed increased TCRbeta clonality, mostly in about a third.

CDR1 is LNHDA and CDR2 is SQIVND in the germline V gene (reference sequence). With 3 bases removed from V and 4 bases from J, the gap between germline ends came to 18 bases. The CDR3 length is 16 residues. The clonotype originates from a person aged 18 to 75 in good health. The sample taken for sequencing was peripheral blood mononuclear cells. V and J are TRBV19 and TRBJ1-2; perhaps TRBD1 as D (5 bases). The sequenced CDR3 bases are TGTGCCAGTAGTATCCAACGAGGGGCCTGGGCCTATGGC. Amino acid sequence: CASSIQRGAWAYG. From start to end, the CDR3 is CASSIQRGAWAYGYTF.